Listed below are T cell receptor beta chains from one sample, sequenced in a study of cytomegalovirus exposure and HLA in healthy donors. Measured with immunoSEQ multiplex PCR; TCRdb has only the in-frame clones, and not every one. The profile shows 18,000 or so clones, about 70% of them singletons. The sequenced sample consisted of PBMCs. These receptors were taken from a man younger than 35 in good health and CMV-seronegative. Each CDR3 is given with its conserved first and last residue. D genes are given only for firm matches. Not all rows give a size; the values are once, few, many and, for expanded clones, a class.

CAWSIMNTGELFF	TGTGCCTGGAGTATCATGAACACCGGGGAGCTGTTTTTT	13	TRBJ2-2	.	TRBV30	once
CASSRDRLTYEQYF	TGTGCCAGCAGCCGAGACAGGTTGACCTACGAGCAGTACTTC	14	TRBJ2-7	.	TRBV27	.
CASSLVGPNTEAFF	TGTGCCAGCAGCTTGGTGGGGCCGAACACTGAAGCTTTCTTT	14	TRBJ1-1	.	TRBV5-4	.
CASSRTYSNQPQHF	TGCGCCAGCAGTAGAACATATAGCAATCAGCCCCAGCATTTT	14	TRBJ1-5	.	TRBV10-2	.
CAWSVGGSYEQYF	TGTGCCTGGAGTGTAGGCGGCTCCTACGAGCAGTACTTC	13	TRBJ2-7	.	TRBV30	few
CASSRGGRMHQPQHF	TGTGCCAGCAGCCGCGGGGGGCGTATGCATCAGCCCCAGCATTTT	15	TRBJ1-5	.	TRBV7-6	once
CAWGEAGGEQYF	TGTGCCTGGGGGGAAGCAGGAGGCGAGCAGTACTTC	12	TRBJ2-7	.	TRBV30	.
CASSQDGSGGHYEQFF	TGTGCCAGCAGCCAAGATGGAAGCGGGGGGCACTATGAGCAGTTCTTC	16	TRBJ2-1	TRBD2	TRBV4-2	.
CASSLSPGPYEQYF	TGCGCCAGCAGCTTGTCCCCGGGTCCGTACGAGCAGTACTTC	14	TRBJ2-7	.	TRBV5-1	.
CASSSGGDTQYF	TGTGCCAGCAGTTCCGGGGGAGATACGCAGTATTTT	12	TRBJ2-3	.	TRBV13	once
CASSPRTGPSNQPQHF	TGTGCCAGCTCCCCGAGAACAGGGCCGAGCAATCAGCCCCAGCATTTT	16	TRBJ1-5	.	TRBV6-8	few
CSARLGTGTFF	TGCAGTGCTAGACTCGGGACAGGGACGTTCTTC	11	TRBJ2-1	TRBD1	TRBV20-1	once
CASRASGQSYGYTF	TGTGCCAGCAGAGCCTCGGGACAGAGCTATGGCTACACCTTC	14	TRBJ1-2	TRBD1	TRBV6-5	.
CASSGSFNGQPQHF	TGTGCCAGCAGTGGATCGTTTAACGGTCAGCCCCAGCATTTT	14	TRBJ1-5	.	TRBV2	.
CSVANSNQPQHF	TGCAGCGTCGCTAATAGCAATCAGCCCCAGCATTTT	12	TRBJ1-5	.	TRBV29-1	.
CASSLRDKNTEAFF	TGCGCCAGCAGCTTGAGAGACAAAAACACTGAAGCTTTCTTT	14	TRBJ1-1	.	TRBV5-1	once
CASSQDRGHYEQYF	TGTGCCAGCAGCCAGGACAGGGGCCACTACGAGCAGTACTTC	14	TRBJ2-7	TRBD1	TRBV6-5	.
CSALSGRNGEQFF	TGCAGCGCCTTAAGCGGGAGGAACGGGGAGCAGTTCTTC	13	TRBJ2-1	TRBD2	TRBV29-1	.
CSVGGLGGQTYEQYF	TGCAGCGTTGGGGGTTTAGGGGGACAGACCTACGAGCAGTACTTC	15	TRBJ2-7	TRBD1	TRBV29-1	.
CASSIRLYNEQFF	TGTGCCAGTAGTATCAGACTGTACAATGAGCAGTTCTTC	13	TRBJ2-1	.	TRBV19	few
CASSFLGQGSYEQYF	TGTGCCAGCAGCTTTCTGGGACAGGGGAGCTACGAGCAGTACTTC	15	TRBJ2-7	TRBD1	TRBV7-8	.
CASSSRDRDRTDTQYF	TGTGCCAGCAGCTCACGGGACAGGGATCGAACAGATACGCAGTATTTT	16	TRBJ2-3	TRBD1	TRBV5-6	.
CASSQDTGYYGYTF	TGCGCCAGCAGCCAAGACACAGGTTACTATGGCTACACCTTC	14	TRBJ1-2	.	TRBV4-3	.
CASSRTGSYNEQFF	TGTGCCAGCAGCCGCACAGGGTCCTACAATGAGCAGTTCTTC	14	TRBJ2-1	.	TRBV6-6	.
CATSKPDRVNTEAFF	TGTGCCACCAGCAAACCAGACAGGGTAAACACTGAAGCTTTCTTT	15	TRBJ1-1	TRBD1	TRBV15	.
CATSRDRQTSYGYTF	TGTGCCACCAGCAGAGATCGACAGACTAGCTATGGCTACACCTTC	15	TRBJ1-2	.	TRBV15	.
CASSLSTGGGPGEQYF	TGCGCCAGCAGTCTATCAACAGGGGGAGGCCCTGGCGAGCAGTACTTC	16	TRBJ2-7	TRBD1	TRBV10-2	few
CASSPSTGSNSPLHF	TGTGCCAGCAGCCCATCGACAGGGTCTAATTCACCCCTCCACTTT	15	TRBJ1-6	TRBD1	TRBV6-5	.
CASSYSSVEKLFF	TGTGCCAGCAGTTACTCTTCCGTTGAAAAACTGTTTTTT	13	TRBJ1-4	.	TRBV6-5	.
CASSYSSYEQYF	TGTGCCAGCAGTTATAGCTCCTACGAGCAGTACTTC	12	TRBJ2-7	.	TRBV5-6	.
CASSQRGRGYYGYTF	TGTGCCAGCAGCCAACGTGGGAGGGGTTACTATGGCTACACCTTC	15	TRBJ1-2	.	TRBV7-2	.
CASSLGQISNTEAFF	TGCGCCAGCAGCCTCGGACAGATATCGAACACTGAAGCTTTCTTT	15	TRBJ1-1	.	TRBV4-3	few
CASRQTGGAMYEQYF	TGTGCCAGCAGGCAAACAGGGGGCGCCATGTACGAGCAGTACTTC	15	TRBJ2-7	TRBD1	TRBV6-5	.
CASSSVPTGGDGYTF	TGTGCCAGCAGCTCAGTTCCGACAGGAGGAGATGGCTACACCTTC	15	TRBJ1-2	.	TRBV13	.
CASSPLPSPEAFF	TGTGCCAGCTCACCACTTCCGTCCCCTGAAGCTTTCTTT	13	TRBJ1-1	.	TRBV18	.
CASSLRDKGSEQYF	TGTGCCAGCAGCCTACGGGACAAGGGGTCGGAGCAGTACTTC	14	TRBJ2-7	.	TRBV7-9	.
CACDRGLGYGYTF	TGTGCCTGCGACAGGGGGCTCGGCTATGGCTACACCTTC	13	TRBJ1-2	TRBD1	TRBV30	.
CASSLGHRVGNNEQFF	TGTGCCAGCAGCTTGGGCCACAGGGTAGGTAACAATGAGCAGTTCTTC	16	TRBJ2-1	.	TRBV5-6	once
CAWSGGRGSNQPQHF	TGTGCCTGGAGTGGGGGTCGGGGGAGCAATCAGCCCCAGCATTTT	15	TRBJ1-5	.	TRBV30	.
CASSLARHGGGAGYTF	TGTGCCAGCAGCTTGGCCCGGCACGGAGGGGGCGCGGGCTACACCTTC	16	TRBJ1-2	TRBD1	TRBV7-8	.
CASSGTRAEAFF	TGTGCCAGCAGCGGTACGAGGGCTGAAGCTTTCTTT	12	TRBJ1-1	.	TRBV7-9	.
CASRPRPGGLANYGYTF	TGTGCCAGCAGGCCTCGTCCGGGGGGACTAGCTAACTATGGCTACACCTTC	17	TRBJ1-2	.	TRBV2	.